This T cell receptor (beta chain) is drawn from a study of T-cell reconstitution after alpha-beta-depleted transplantation in children. Many counts were recorded for this clonotype. Germline CDR1 and CDR2: SGHVS and FQNEAQ. V was pared by 1 base and J by 4 bases, with 13 bases between. The CDR3 extends over 15 amino acids. TCRbeta library construction was performed incorporating unique molecular identifiers. TCRdb ran MiXCR on the PCR reads and lists one entry per CDR3 protein. Of roughly 170,000 distinct CDR3 sequences listed, about 6.4% were seen once; the top ten hold 3%. This TCR came from a human donor who donated a stem cell graft to a child with Wiskott-Aldrich syndrome. The material sequenced was PBMCs from the stem cell graft donor, taken from the stem cell graft. The chain is built from TRBV7-8 and TRBJ1-2; D is perhaps TRBD1 (6 bases). The CDR3 nucleotides read TGTGCCAGCAGCTTAGGAGTGGGACACCCCTATGGCTACACCTTC. It translates to CASSLGVGHPYGYTF.